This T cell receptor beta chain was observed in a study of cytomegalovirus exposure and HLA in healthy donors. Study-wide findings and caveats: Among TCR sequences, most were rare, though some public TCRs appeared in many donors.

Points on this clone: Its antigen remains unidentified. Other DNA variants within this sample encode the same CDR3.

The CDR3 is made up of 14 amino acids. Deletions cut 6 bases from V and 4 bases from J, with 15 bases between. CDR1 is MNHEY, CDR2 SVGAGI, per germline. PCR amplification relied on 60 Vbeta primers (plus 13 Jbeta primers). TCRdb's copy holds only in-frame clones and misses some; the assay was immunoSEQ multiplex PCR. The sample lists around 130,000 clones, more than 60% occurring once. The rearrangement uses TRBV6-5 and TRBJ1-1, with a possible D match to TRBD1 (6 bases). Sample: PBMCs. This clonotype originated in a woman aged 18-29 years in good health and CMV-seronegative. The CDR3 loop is CASSRGGGGTEAFF. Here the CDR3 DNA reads TGTGCCAGCAGCCGAGGGGGGGGTGGCACTGAAGCTTTCTTT.